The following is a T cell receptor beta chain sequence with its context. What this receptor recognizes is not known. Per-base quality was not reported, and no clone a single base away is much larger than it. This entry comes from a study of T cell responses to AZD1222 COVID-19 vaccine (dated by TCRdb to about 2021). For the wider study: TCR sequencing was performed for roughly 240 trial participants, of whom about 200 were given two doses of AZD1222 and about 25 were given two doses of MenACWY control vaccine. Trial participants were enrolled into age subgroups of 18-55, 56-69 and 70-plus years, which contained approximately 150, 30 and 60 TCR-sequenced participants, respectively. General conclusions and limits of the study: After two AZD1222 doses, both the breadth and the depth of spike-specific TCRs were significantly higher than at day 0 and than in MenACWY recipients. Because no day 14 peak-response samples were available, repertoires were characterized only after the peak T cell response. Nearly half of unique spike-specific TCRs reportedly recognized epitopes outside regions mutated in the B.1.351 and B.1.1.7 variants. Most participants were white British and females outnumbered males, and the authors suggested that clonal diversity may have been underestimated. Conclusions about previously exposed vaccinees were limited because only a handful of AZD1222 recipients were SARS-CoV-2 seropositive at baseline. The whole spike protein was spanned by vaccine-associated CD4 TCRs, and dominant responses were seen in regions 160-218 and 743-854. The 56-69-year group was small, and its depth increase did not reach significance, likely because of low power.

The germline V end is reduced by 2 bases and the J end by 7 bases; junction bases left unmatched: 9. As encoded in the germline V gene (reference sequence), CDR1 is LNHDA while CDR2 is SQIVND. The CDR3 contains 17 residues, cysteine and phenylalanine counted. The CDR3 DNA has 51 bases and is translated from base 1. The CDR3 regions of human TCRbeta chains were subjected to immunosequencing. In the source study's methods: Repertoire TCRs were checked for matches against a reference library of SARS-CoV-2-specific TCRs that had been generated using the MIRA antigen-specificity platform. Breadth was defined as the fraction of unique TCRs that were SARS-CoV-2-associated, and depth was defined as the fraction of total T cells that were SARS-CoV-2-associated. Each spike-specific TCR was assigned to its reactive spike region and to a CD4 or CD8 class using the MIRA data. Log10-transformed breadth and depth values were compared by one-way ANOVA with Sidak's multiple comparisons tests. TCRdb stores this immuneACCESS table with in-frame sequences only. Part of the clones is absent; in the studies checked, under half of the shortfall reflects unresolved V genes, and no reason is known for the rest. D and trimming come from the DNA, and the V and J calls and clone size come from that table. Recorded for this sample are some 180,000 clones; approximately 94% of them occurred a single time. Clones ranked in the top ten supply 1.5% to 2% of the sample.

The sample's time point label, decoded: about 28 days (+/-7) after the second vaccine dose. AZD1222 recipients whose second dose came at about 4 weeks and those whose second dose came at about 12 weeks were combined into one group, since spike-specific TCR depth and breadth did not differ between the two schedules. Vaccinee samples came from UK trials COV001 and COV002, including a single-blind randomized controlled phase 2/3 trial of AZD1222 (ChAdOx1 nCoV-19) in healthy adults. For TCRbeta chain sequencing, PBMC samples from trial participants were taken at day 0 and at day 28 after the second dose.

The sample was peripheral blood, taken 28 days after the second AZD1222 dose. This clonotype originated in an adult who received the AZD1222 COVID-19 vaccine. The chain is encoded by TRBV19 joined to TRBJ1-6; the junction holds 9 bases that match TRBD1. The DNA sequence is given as TGTGCCAGTAGTATACATGCCCGGGACAGGGTAAATTCACCCCTCCACTTT. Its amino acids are CASSIHARDRVNSPLHF.